What follows are 28 T cell receptor beta chains derived from one specimen sequenced in a study of control samples from healthy donors and cancer patients. Profiled with immunoSEQ multiplex PCR; TCRdb holds only in-frame clones, not every one. The sample lists around 72,000 clones, 75% to 90% occurring once. The specimen was blood. These receptors originate from a man in his forties or fifties in good health.

The V gene is TRBV27, the J gene TRBJ2-2; D is possibly TRBD2 (6 bases). The CDR3 is 15 residues long. The germline V and J ends were trimmed by 2 bases and 2 bases, with 9 bases remaining between them. CDR1 and CDR2 from the germline V gene are MNHEY and SMNVEV (reference sequence). CDR3 DNA: TGTGCCAGCAGTTTAGGGACTTACAACACCGGGGAGCTGTTTTTT. This gives the protein CASSLGTYNTGELFF.

V is TRBV9 and J is TRBJ2-7, with 11 nucleotides matching TRBD2. The germline V gene encodes CDR1 SGDLS and CDR2 YYNGEE. V shed 3 bases and J 5 bases; nucleotides not matched to a gene: 7. The CDR3 loop spans 15 amino acids. The CDR3 loop reads CASSATSGSIDEQYF. In DNA, the CDR3 is TGTGCCAGCAGCGCCACTAGCGGGAGTATAGACGAGCAGTACTTC.

This sequence joins TRBV7-9 and TRBJ2-1; 7 bases match TRBD2. Germline loops: CDR1 SEHNR, CDR2 FQNEAQ (reference sequence). The V gene end was trimmed by 3 bases and the J gene end by 10 bases; junction bases not matched to a gene: 15. This CDR3 comprises 16 residues. In DNA, the CDR3 is TGTGCCAGCAGCTTTTGGCTAGCGGCTTCTTCGGGAGAGCAGTTCTTC. Encoded protein: CASSFWLAASSGEQFF.

This chain links TRBV6-5 with TRBJ2-7; D gene ambiguous. This CDR3 region has 13 residues. Trimming cost V 6 bases and J 2 bases, with 11 bases left between them. Germline V CDR1 and CDR2: MNHEY, SVGAGI. The DNA of the CDR3 is TGTGCCAGCAGAAGGACCGTGACCTACGAGCAGTACTTC. It specifies CASRRTVTYEQYF.

The rearrangement uses TRBV27 and TRBJ2-7; D ambiguous. The germline V gene has CDR1 MNHEY and CDR2 SMNVEV (reference sequence). The CDR3 sequence is 15 residues long. Trimming took 6 bases from V and 2 from J, leaving 17 bases between them. CDR3 coding DNA: TGTGCCAGCAGCCTGGACCTCACTTCCCCCTACGAGCAGTACTTC. Residues: CASSLDLTSPYEQYF.

The chain combines TRBV4-1 with TRBJ2-7, with D hard to call. The germline V and J ends were trimmed by 0 bases and 3 bases, with 18 bases remaining between them. The CDR3 is made up of 17 amino acids. Germline CDR1 is MGHRA and CDR2 is YSYEKL. CDR3 amino acids: CASSQEISYQFFYEQYF. The CDR3 region has the DNA TGCGCCAGCAGCCAAGAGATTAGTTATCAATTCTTCTACGAGCAGTACTTC.

The gene calls are TRBV6-6 and TRBJ1-2, with a possible D match to TRBD1 (5 bases). The CDR3 is made up of 12 amino acids. CDR1 is MNHNY and CDR2 is SVGAGI in the germline V gene (reference sequence). V was trimmed by 4 bases and J by 4 bases, leaving 7 bases between them. Here the CDR3 DNA reads TGTGCCAGCAGTTGGGACGGCTATGGCTACACCTTC. It codes for CASSWDGYGYTF.

About this clone: One junction end does not reproduce the germline sequence, and a read error may be involved. This sequence joins TRBV5-1 and TRBJ2-7, with TRBD2 as a possible D gene (6 bases). CDR1 is SGHRS, CDR2 YFSETQ, per germline. This CDR3 region has 15 residues. CDR3 region: CASSLGGLSSHEQYF. In nucleotides, the CDR3 is TGCGCCAGCAGCTTGGGGGGACTTAGCTCCCACGAGCAGTACTTC.

CDR3 amino acids: CASSPHTYNEKLFF. The CDR3 DNA sequence: TGTGCCAGCAGTCCCCACACCTATAATGAAAAACTGTTTTTT. V gene TRBV27 combines with J gene TRBJ1-4; D is undetermined. The CDR3 totals 14 residues. In germline, CDR1 is MNHEY, CDR2 SMNVEV (reference sequence). Trimming shortened V by 5 bases and J by 4 bases, and 11 bases separated the two germline ends.

CDR3 nucleotides: TGTGCCAGCAGCTCGGCGGGGGGTTTTGGGACCCAGTACTTC. It specifies CASSSAGGFGTQYF. This chain links TRBV7-8 with TRBJ2-5, with 8 positions matching TRBD2. This CDR3 contains 14 residues. The germline V gene has CDR1 SGHVS and CDR2 FQNEAQ. The V segment lost 4 bases and the J segment 7 bases; nucleotides outside the gene matches: 8.

This clone was counted a few times. The V call is TRBV6-6, the J call TRBJ1-5, with a tentative D call TRBD1 (5 bases). Germline V lookup: CDR1 MNHNY, CDR2 SVGAGI (reference sequence). Trimming stripped 1 base from V and 1 base from J, with 11 bases between. The CDR3 contains 16 residues. The CDR3 is CASSYFPGQSNQPQHF. The CDR3, as DNA: TGTGCCAGCAGTTACTTCCCGGGGCAGAGCAATCAGCCCCAGCATTTT.

The chain links TRBV6-4 to TRBJ1-1, with 8 bases that match TRBD1. With V trimmed by 7 bases and J by 1 base, 8 bases remained unmatched. The CDR3 runs 15 residues. Germline assignment: CDR1 MRHNA and CDR2 SNTAGT. This CDR3 reads CASKGQGRENTEAFF. The CDR3 DNA sequence: TGTGCCAGCAAAGGACAGGGCAGGGAGAACACTGAAGCTTTCTTT.

V gene TRBV7-2 combines with J gene TRBJ2-5; no definite D call. The ends were cut back, 3 bases at V and 0 bases at J, with 11 bases in the middle. The CDR3 is 15 residues long. Per germline, CDR1 SGHTA and CDR2 FQGNSA. The CDR3 bases are TGTGCCAGCAGCTTTGATATAGGGTACCAAGAGACCCAGTACTTC. It specifies CASSFDIGYQETQYF.

The rearrangement links TRBV18 to TRBJ2-6; D not resolved. CDR3 length: 15 amino acids. Germline lookup yields CDR1 KGHSH and CDR2 LQKENI. V was pared by 3 bases and J by 2 bases, with 8 bases between. CDR3 coding DNA: TGTGCCAGCTCACCGGATGGGACTGGGGCCAACGTCCTGACTTTC. Translating gives CASSPDGTGANVLTF.

The rearrangement links TRBV7-2 to TRBJ1-2, with D perhaps matching TRBD1 (5 bases). V was shortened by 5 bases and J by 10 bases, with 17 bases between the two germline ends. CDR1 and CDR2 (germline): SGHTA, FQGNSA. The CDR3 sequence is 13 residues long. DNA of the CDR3: TGTGCCAGCAGCCCAAGGGACGGACTTGTCTACACCTTC. Its protein is CASSPRDGLVYTF.

J is TRBJ2-3 and V is TRBV24-1; 7 bases match TRBD1. Trimming removed 7 bases from V and 1 base from J; junction bases left unmatched: 1. CDR3 size: 13 residues. CDR1 KGHDR and CDR2 SFDVKD come from the germline V gene. The CDR3 is CATSGQGTDTQYF. CDR3 DNA: TGTGCCACCAGCGGACAGGGCACAGATACGCAGTATTTT.

This clone was recorded once. The chain is built from TRBV6-2 or TRBV6-3 and TRBJ2-5; 11 positions agree with TRBD1. CDR3 length: 14 residues. With 5 bases clipped from V and 7 bases from J, the junction kept 6 bases outside the gene matches. Looked up from germline, CDR1 is MNHEY and CDR2 is SVGEGT. The CDR3 is CASSPGQGVGTQYF. CDR3 nucleotides: TGTGCCAGCAGTCCGGGACAGGGGGTTGGGACCCAGTACTTC.

The J gene is TRBJ2-5, the V gene TRBV7-7; D gene uncertain. CDR3 length: 15 residues. The ends were cut back, 0 bases at V and 0 bases at J, with 8 bases in the middle. Germline CDR1 and CDR2: SSHAT and FNYEAQ (reference sequence). The CDR3 is CASSLALAYQETQYF. CDR3 nucleotides: TGTGCCAGCAGCTTAGCCCTGGCATACCAAGAGACCCAGTACTTC.

Here the CDR3 reads CAWRIDTPSGAETQYF. In DNA form, the CDR3 reads TGTGCCTGGAGGATAGACACCCCAAGTGGAGCAGAGACCCAGTACTTC. V gene TRBV30 combines with J gene TRBJ2-5; D remains unclear. Per the germline V gene, CDR1 is GTSNPN and CDR2 is SVGIG (reference sequence). Trimming left V 3 bases short and J 4 bases short, with 21 bases between. The CDR3 spans 16 residues.

This chain joins TRBV20-1 and TRBJ2-7; D gene ambiguous. Per the germline V gene, CDR1 is DFQATT and CDR2 is SNEGSKA (reference sequence). V lost 7 bases and J 0 bases, leaving 7 bases between the germline ends. There are 11 residues in the CDR3. The CDR3: CSVGSSYEQYF. Written as DNA, the CDR3 is TGCAGTGTAGGCAGCTCCTACGAGCAGTACTTC.

The V and J genes are TRBV4-1 and TRBJ2-7, with D possibly matching TRBD1 (6 bases). CDR1 MGHRA and CDR2 YSYEKL come from the germline V gene. The CDR3 extends over 17 amino acids. Trimming left V 2 bases short and J 1 base short, with 18 bases between. The CDR3 DNA is TGCGCCAGCAGCCAATCCTCCCCGGGTAGGGGGTCCTACGAGCAGTACTTC. Translated: CASSQSSPGRGSYEQYF.

V usage is TRBV11-3 and J usage is TRBJ2-3; 11 positions match TRBD2. This CDR3 is built from 17 residues. Germline trimming cut 4 bases from V and 5 bases from J; bases unmatched to any gene: 11. The germline CDR1 and CDR2 sequences are SGHNT and YENEEA. As DNA, the CDR3 is TGTGCCAGCAGCTACGGAGCGACTAGCGGGACCGAAGATACGCAGTATTTT. Translation gives CASSYGATSGTEDTQYF.

The chain has TRBV27 and TRBJ2-2; D tentatively fits TRBD1 or TRBD2 (8 bases each). V lost 8 bases and J 4 bases, leaving 20 bases between the germline ends. Germline V CDR1 and CDR2: MNHEY, SMNVEV (reference sequence). The CDR3 has 16 amino acids. The CDR3 DNA sequence: TGTGCCAGCTCTCACCGGACAGGGACTAGCACCGGGGAGCTGTTTTTT. This codes for CASSHRTGTSTGELFF.

V is TRBV4-3 and J is TRBJ1-4, with D maybe TRBD1 (6 bases). The ends were cut back, 1 base at V and 4 bases at J, with 10 bases in the middle. The CDR3 has 15 residues. Germline V gene data show CDR1 as LGHNA and CDR2 as YSLEER. The CDR3 DNA follows: TGCGCCAGCAGCCAAGTTTGGACAGATAATGAAAAACTGTTTTTT. This gives the protein CASSQVWTDNEKLFF.

The chain combines TRBV30 with TRBJ2-1; the D gene is possibly TRBD2 (6 bases). Trimming took 5 bases from V and 4 from J, leaving 18 bases between them. Germline CDR1 GTSNPN, CDR2 SVGIG (reference sequence). The CDR3 consists of 15 residues. CDR3 in amino acids: CAWDSTRAPYNEQFF. The CDR3 coding sequence is TGTGCCTGGGACTCGACTAGGGCTCCGTACAATGAGCAGTTCTTC.

The chain couples TRBV11-3 to TRBJ1-3; D unresolved. The V gene's germline CDR1 is SGHNT and CDR2 YENEEA. Trimming shortened V by 2 bases and J by 4 bases, and 15 bases separated the two germline ends. The CDR3 covers 16 residues. DNA of the CDR3: TGTGCCAGCAGCTTATCATTCCCGGGAGGCGGAAACACCATATATTTT. Residues: CASSLSFPGGGNTIYF.

Here the CDR3 DNA reads TGTGCCAGCAGAAACCCAGGGGGCGATGAGCAGTTCTTC. Amino acids: CASRNPGGDEQFF. V usage is TRBV6-5 and J usage is TRBJ2-1, with 8 bases identical to TRBD1. V gave up 6 bases and J gave up 8 bases; unmatched junction bases: 6. This CDR3 has 13 amino acids. Germline CDR1 is MNHEY and CDR2 is SVGAGI.

This chain links TRBV28 with TRBJ1-3; possibly TRBD1 for D (5 bases). CDR3 length: 14 residues. Germline values: CDR1 MDHEN, CDR2 SYDVKM. V was clipped by 6 bases and J by 4 bases, with 13 bases between them. As DNA, the CDR3 is TGTGCCAGCAGCCCGGGGGGAATGGGAAACACCATATATTTT. Its translation is CASSPGGMGNTIYF.